This T cell receptor (beta chain) derives from a study of CD8 T cells in Susac syndrome. As for the study in general: Within the group of sequenced Susac syndrome patients, over 5 had active disease and eight were in remission.

CDR3 length: 14 amino acids. Germline V gene data show CDR1 as SGDLS and CDR2 as YYNGEE. The germline V and J ends were trimmed by 4 bases and 3 bases, with 14 bases remaining between them. Reverse transcription of roughly 0.5 to 1 ug RNA was carried out with random hexamers. Amplification of the TCR beta CDR3 was carried out by immunoSEQ multiplex PCR, which spanned a total of 54 Vbeta and 13 Jbeta segments. One entry per CDR3 protein, called by TCRdb with MiXCR from the immunoSEQ multiplex PCR reads. The sample has about 80,000 distinct CDR3 sequences, around 96% seen once. Sample: CD8+ T cells from PBMCs. The chain combines TRBV9 with TRBJ2-7, with D unresolved. This TCR derives from a human donor with Susac syndrome. The DNA for the CDR3 is TGTGCCAGCAGCCGTAGTGATTGGAACTACGAGCAGTACTTC. Protein: CASSRSDWNYEQYF.